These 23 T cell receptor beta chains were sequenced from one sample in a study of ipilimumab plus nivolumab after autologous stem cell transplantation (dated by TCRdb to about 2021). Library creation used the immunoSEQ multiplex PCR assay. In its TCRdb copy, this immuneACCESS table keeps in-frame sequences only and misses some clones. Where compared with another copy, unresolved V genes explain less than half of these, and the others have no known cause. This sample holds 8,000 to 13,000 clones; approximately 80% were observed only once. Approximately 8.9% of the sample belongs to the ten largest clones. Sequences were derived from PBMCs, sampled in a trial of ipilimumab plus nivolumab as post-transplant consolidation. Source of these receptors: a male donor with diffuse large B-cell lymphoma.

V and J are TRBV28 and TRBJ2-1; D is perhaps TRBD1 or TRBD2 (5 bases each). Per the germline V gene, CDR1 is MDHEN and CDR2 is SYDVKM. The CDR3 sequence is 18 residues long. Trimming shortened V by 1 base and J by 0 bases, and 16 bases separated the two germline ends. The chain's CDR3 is CASSLLAPRGDSYNEQFF. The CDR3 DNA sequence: TGTGCCAGCAGTTTATTAGCCCCCAGAGGGGACTCCTACAATGAGCAGTTCTTC.

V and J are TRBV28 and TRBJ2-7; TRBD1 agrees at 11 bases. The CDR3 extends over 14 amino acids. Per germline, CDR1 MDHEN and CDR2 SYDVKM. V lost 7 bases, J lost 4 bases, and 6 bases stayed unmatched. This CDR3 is CASNGGQGVYEQYF. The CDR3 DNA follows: TGTGCCAGCAATGGGGGACAGGGGGTATACGAGCAGTACTTC.

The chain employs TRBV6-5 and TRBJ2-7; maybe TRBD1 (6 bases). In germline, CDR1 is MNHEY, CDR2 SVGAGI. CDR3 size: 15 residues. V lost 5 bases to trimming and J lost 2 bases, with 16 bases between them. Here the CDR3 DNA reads TGTGCCAGCAGTCCGTCCGGGACACCTACCTACGAGCAGTACTTC. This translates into CASSPSGTPTYEQYF.

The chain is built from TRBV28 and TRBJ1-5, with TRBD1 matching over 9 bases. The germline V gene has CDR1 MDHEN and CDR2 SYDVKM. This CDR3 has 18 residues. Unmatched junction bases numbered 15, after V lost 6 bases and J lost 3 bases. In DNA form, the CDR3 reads TGTGCCAGCAGCCCGGTAATAGGGACAGGGCTTTTCAATCAGCCCCAGCATTTT. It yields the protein CASSPVIGTGLFNQPQHF.

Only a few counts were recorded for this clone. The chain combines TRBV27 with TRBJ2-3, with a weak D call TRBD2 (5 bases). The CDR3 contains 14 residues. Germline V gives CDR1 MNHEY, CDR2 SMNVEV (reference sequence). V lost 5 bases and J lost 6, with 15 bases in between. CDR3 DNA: TGTGCCAGCAGTCCAGGACTCATTCCGGATACGCAGTATTTT. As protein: CASSPGLIPDTQYF.

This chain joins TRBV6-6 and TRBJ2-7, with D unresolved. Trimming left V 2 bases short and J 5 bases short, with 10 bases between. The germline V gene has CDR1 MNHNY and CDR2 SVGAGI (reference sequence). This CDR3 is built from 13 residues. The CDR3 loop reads CASSYGFLHEQYF. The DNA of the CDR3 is TGTGCCAGCAGTTACGGCTTTTTGCACGAGCAGTACTTC.

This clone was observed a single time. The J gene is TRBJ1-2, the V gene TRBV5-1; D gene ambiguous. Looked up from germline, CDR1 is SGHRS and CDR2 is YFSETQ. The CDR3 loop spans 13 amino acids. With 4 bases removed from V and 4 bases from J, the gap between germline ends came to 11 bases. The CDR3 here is CASSPRTGYGYTF. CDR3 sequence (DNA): TGCGCCAGCAGCCCTCGGACGGGCTATGGCTACACCTTC.

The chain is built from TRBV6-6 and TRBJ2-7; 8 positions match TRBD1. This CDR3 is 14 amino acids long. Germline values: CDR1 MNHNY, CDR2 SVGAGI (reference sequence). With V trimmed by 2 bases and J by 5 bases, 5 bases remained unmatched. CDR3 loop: CASSYSQGANEQYF. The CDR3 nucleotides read TGTGCCAGCAGTTACAGCCAGGGGGCTAACGAGCAGTACTTC.

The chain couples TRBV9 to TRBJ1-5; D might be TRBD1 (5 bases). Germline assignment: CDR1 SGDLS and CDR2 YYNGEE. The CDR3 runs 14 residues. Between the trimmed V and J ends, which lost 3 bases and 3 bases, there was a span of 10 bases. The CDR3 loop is CASSATESNQPQHF. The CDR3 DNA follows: TGTGCCAGCAGCGCGACAGAATCCAATCAGCCCCAGCATTTT.

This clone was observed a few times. Written as DNA, the CDR3 is TGCGCCAGCAGCCGCAGAAGCGTTGGAGATACGCAGTATTTT. This codes for CASSRRSVGDTQYF. This chain uses TRBV4-1 with TRBJ2-3, with no clear D. CDR3 length: 14 amino acids. Trimming left V 4 bases short and J 5 bases short, with 13 bases between. Germline V CDR1 and CDR2: MGHRA, YSYEKL.

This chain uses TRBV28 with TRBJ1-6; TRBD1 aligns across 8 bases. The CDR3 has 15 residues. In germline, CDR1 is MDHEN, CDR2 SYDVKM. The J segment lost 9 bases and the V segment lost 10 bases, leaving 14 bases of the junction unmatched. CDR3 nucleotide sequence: TGTGCCACCACGACCCTGGACAGGGAGAGTTCACCCCTCCACTTT. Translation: CATTTLDRESSPLHF.

CDR3 DNA sequence: TGTGCCAGCAGTTTAGCGGCCTCCGGAGGTGAAAAACTGTTTTTT. Translation gives CASSLAASGGEKLFF. The V call is TRBV28, the J call TRBJ1-4; D unresolved. Trimming took off 2 bases at V and 7 bases at J, with 14 bases between the two ends. The CDR3 covers 15 residues. Germline V lookup: CDR1 MDHEN, CDR2 SYDVKM.

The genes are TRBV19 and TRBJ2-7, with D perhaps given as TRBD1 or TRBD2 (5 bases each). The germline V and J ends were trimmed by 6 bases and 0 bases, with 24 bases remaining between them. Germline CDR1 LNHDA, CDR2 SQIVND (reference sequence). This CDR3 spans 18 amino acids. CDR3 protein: CASSPWDGDLTFSYEQYF. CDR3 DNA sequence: TGTGCCAGTAGCCCCTGGGACGGGGACCTTACCTTCTCCTACGAGCAGTACTTC.

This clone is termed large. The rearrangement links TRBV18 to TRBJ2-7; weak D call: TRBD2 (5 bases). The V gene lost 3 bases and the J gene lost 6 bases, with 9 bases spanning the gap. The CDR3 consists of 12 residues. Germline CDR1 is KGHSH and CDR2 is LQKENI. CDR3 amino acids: CASSPARGEQYF. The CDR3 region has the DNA TGTGCCAGCTCACCCGCCCGGGGCGAGCAGTACTTC.

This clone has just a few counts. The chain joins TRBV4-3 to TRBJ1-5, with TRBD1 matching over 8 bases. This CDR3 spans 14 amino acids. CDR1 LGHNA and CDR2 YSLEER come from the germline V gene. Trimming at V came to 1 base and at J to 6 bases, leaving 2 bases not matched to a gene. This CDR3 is CASSQAGGGQPQHF. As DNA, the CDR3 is TGCGCCAGCAGCCAAGCAGGGGGCGGTCAGCCCCAGCATTTT.

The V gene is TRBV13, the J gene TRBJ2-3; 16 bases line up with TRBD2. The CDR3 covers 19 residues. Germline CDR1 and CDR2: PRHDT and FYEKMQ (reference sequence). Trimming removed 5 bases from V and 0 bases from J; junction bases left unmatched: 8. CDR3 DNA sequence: TGTGCCAGCAGCGGGCCGGGGACTAGCGGGGGGGCTAGCACAGATACGCAGTATTTT. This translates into CASSGPGTSGGASTDTQYF.

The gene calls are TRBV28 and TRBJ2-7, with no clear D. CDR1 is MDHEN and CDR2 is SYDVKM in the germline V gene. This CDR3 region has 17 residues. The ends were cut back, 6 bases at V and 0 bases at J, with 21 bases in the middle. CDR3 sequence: CASSLVLAGLNSYEQYF. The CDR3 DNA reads TGTGCCAGCAGCTTGGTCTTGGCAGGCCTGAACTCCTACGAGCAGTACTTC.

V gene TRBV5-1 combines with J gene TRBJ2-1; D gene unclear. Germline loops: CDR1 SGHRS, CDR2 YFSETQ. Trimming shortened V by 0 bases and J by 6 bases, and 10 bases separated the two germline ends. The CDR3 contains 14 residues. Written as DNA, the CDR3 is TGCGCCAGCAGCTTGGAACAATCGGGCAATGAGCAGTTCTTC. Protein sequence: CASSLEQSGNEQFF.

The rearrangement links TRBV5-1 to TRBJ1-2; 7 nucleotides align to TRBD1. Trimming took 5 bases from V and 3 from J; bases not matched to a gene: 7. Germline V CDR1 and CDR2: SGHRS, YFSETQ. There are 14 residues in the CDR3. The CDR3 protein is CASRGTVDDYGYTF. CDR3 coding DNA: TGCGCCAGCAGGGGGACAGTAGACGACTATGGCTACACCTTC.

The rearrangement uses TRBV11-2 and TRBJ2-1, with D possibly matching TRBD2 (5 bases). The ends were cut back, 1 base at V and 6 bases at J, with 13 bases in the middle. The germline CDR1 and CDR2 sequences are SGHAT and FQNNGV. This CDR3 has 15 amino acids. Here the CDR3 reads CASSLGVARGNEQFF. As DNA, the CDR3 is TGTGCCAGCAGCTTAGGTGTGGCCCGGGGCAATGAGCAGTTCTTC.

The CDR3 region has the DNA TGTGCCAGCACCTGGGGACAGGCGAACACTGAAGCTTTCTTT. Translation gives CASTWGQANTEAFF. V and J are TRBV7-8 and TRBJ1-1; 8 nucleotides line up with TRBD1. V trimming: 7 bases; J trimming: 1 base; junction bases outside the gene matches: 5. Germline V gene sequence: CDR1 SGHVS, CDR2 FQNEAQ. The CDR3 loop spans 14 amino acids.

This chain's CDR3 is CASSSGLEGYTF. The CDR3 DNA reads as TGTGCCAGCAGTTCAGGGCTGGAGGGCTACACCTTC. The chain recombines TRBV28 with TRBJ1-2; weak D call: TRBD1 (5 bases). Germline CDR1 MDHEN, CDR2 SYDVKM. V lost 4 bases and J 8 bases, leaving 11 bases between the germline ends. The CDR3 length is 12 residues.

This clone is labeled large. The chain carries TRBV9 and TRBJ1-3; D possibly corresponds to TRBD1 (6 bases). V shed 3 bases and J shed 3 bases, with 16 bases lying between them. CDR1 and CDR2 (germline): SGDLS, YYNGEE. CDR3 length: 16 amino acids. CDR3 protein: CASSAQGQLDGNTIYF. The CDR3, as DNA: TGTGCCAGCAGCGCCCAAGGACAGCTAGATGGAAACACCATATATTTT. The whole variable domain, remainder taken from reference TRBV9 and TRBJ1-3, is DSGVTQTPKHLITATGQRVTLRCSPRSGDLSVYWYQQSLDQGLQFLIQYYNGEERAKGNILERFSAQQFPDLHSELNLSSLELGDSALYFCASSAQGQLDGNTIYFGEGSWLTVV.